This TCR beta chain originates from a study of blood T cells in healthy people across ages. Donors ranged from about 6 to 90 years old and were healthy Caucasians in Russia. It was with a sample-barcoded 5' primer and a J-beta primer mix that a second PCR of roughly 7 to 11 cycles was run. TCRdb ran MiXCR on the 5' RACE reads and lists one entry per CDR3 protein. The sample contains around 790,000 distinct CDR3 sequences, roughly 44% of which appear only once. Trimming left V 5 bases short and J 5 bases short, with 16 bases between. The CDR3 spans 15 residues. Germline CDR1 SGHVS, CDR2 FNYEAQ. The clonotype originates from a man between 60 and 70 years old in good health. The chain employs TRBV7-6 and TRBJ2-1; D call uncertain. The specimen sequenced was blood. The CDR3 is CASSPSSLNNNEQFF. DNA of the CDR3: TGTGCCAGCAGCCCATCGAGCTTAAATAACAATGAGCAGTTCTTC.